This is a list of T cell receptor beta chains from one sample in a study of blood T cells in healthy people across ages. TCRdb analysed the 5' RACE reads with MiXCR anew, one entry per CDR3 protein. The sample lists hundreds of thousands of distinct CDR3 sequences, less than 45% seen once, with about 32% in the top ten. The material sequenced was blood. The source of these receptors is a man older than 75 in good health. CDR3s include the opening cysteine and the closing phenylalanine or tryptophan. The order of the fields is J gene, V gene, clone size, D gene, CDR3 DNA, CDR3 protein. The D gene is left open where the match is weak. Clone size, where shown, is once, few, many, or a class for clones that have expanded.

J gene: TRBJ2-3; V gene: TRBV12-5; clone size: NA; D gene: TRBD2; CDR3 DNA: TGTGCTAGTGGTTTGGAGTCAGCGGGGGATTTGGATACGCAGTATTTT; CDR3 protein: CASGLESAGDLDTQYF
J gene: TRBJ2-3; V gene: TRBV7-6; clone size: NA; D gene: TRBD2; CDR3 DNA: TGTGCCAGCAGCCCTCGAGTAGCGGGAGTGGCAGATACGCAGTATTTT; CDR3 protein: CASSPRVAGVADTQYF
J gene: TRBJ2-7; V gene: TRBV24-1; clone size: once; D gene: TRBD1; CDR3 DNA: TGTGTCACCAGTGACCGTGGGACAGTGGGAGAGCAGTACTTC; CDR3 protein: CVTSDRGTVGEQYF
J gene: TRBJ1-2; V gene: TRBV6-2/TRBV6-3; clone size: NA; D gene: TRBD1; CDR3 DNA: TGTGCCAGCAGTTACCCGGGACAGCCTAACTATGGCTACACCTTC; CDR3 protein: CASSYPGQPNYGYTF
J gene: TRBJ2-7; V gene: TRBV2; clone size: NA; D gene: TRBD2; CDR3 DNA: TGTGCCAGCAGACTTAGCGGGAGGGATTTCGATGAGCAGTACTTC; CDR3 protein: CASRLSGRDFDEQYF
J gene: TRBJ2-7; V gene: TRBV15; clone size: many; D gene: NA; CDR3 DNA: TGTGCCACCAGCAGAGTGCAGTTTCGCAACGAGCAGTACTTC; CDR3 protein: CATSRVQFRNEQYF
J gene: TRBJ2-7; V gene: TRBV7-9; clone size: NA; D gene: NA; CDR3 DNA: TGTGCCAGCAGCTTAGGACCGGGGGGCCGGGACAATGAGCAGTACTTC; CDR3 protein: CASSLGPGGRDNEQYF
J gene: TRBJ2-5; V gene: TRBV21-1; clone size: NA; D gene: NA; CDR3 DNA: TGTGCCAGCAGCAAAAGAGAGCAGGGGGTCCCCCAAGAGACCCAGTACTTC; CDR3 protein: CASSKREQGVPQETQYF
J gene: TRBJ2-5; V gene: TRBV7-2; clone size: NA; D gene: NA; CDR3 DNA: TGTGCCAGCAGCTCGGAACGGATGGAGACCCAGTACTTC; CDR3 protein: CASSSERMETQYF
J gene: TRBJ2-4; V gene: TRBV24-1; clone size: many; D gene: NA; CDR3 DNA: TGTGCCACCAGTGACCTGACAGGAGACAAAAACATTCAGTACTTC; CDR3 protein: CATSDLTGDKNIQYF
J gene: TRBJ2-1; V gene: TRBV28; clone size: NA; D gene: NA; CDR3 DNA: TGTGCCAGCACCCTGGGGGTGGACCCCTACGAGCAGTTCTTC; CDR3 protein: CASTLGVDPYEQFF
J gene: TRBJ2-3; V gene: TRBV7-2; clone size: NA; D gene: TRBD2; CDR3 DNA: TGTGCCAGCAGCTTAGGGCGTGCGGGAGGCACAGATACGCAGTATTTT; CDR3 protein: CASSLGRAGGTDTQYF
J gene: TRBJ2-3; V gene: TRBV20-1; clone size: NA; D gene: TRBD2; CDR3 DNA: TGCAGTGCTAGTACTAGCGGGGGGGCTATCGCAGATACGCAGTATTTT; CDR3 protein: CSASTSGGAIADTQYF
J gene: TRBJ2-7; V gene: TRBV12-3/TRBV12-4; clone size: few; D gene: TRBD2; CDR3 DNA: TGTGCCAGCAGCTCCCGGAGCGGGATGACCTACGAGCAGTACTTC; CDR3 protein: CASSSRSGMTYEQYF
J gene: TRBJ2-2; V gene: TRBV27; clone size: NA; D gene: TRBD2; CDR3 DNA: TGTGCCAGCAGTTTGAGACTAGCGGGTACCACCGGGGAGCTGTTTTTT; CDR3 protein: CASSLRLAGTTGELFF
J gene: TRBJ2-3; V gene: TRBV20-1; clone size: NA; D gene: NA; CDR3 DNA: TGCAGTGCTAGAGGGGGAGGAGGAGACAGTCACACAGATACGCAGTATTTT; CDR3 protein: CSARGGGGDSHTDTQYF
J gene: TRBJ1-2; V gene: TRBV7-2; clone size: many; D gene: NA; CDR3 DNA: TGTGCCAGCAGCCCAGAGGGCGGGGGCGGCTATGGCTACACCTTC; CDR3 protein: CASSPEGGGGYGYTF
J gene: TRBJ1-1; V gene: TRBV4-1; clone size: NA; D gene: NA; CDR3 DNA: TGCGCCAGCAGCCAAGAAAGTGCCGTTACAGCCGTCACTGAAGCTTTCTTT; CDR3 protein: CASSQESAVTAVTEAFF
J gene: TRBJ2-5; V gene: TRBV7-2; clone size: many; D gene: TRBD1; CDR3 DNA: TGTGCCAGCAGCTTAGGTGCGACAGGGGGCCATGAGACCCAGTACTTC; CDR3 protein: CASSLGATGGHETQYF
J gene: TRBJ2-6; V gene: TRBV29-1; clone size: few; D gene: TRBD1; CDR3 DNA: TGCAGCGTTGAGGATAGGGACAGGGGCTCTGGGGCCAACGTCCTGACTTTC; CDR3 protein: CSVEDRDRGSGANVLTF
J gene: TRBJ2-6; V gene: TRBV28; clone size: NA; D gene: NA; CDR3 DNA: TGTGCCAACAGTTCCCCGACAGAGTCTGGGGCCAACGTCCTGACTTTC; CDR3 protein: CANSSPTESGANVLTF
J gene: TRBJ2-3; V gene: TRBV12-3/TRBV12-4; clone size: NA; D gene: NA; CDR3 DNA: TGTGCCAGCAGTTTCCGGGGTTTGGGAACAGATACGCAGTATTTT; CDR3 protein: CASSFRGLGTDTQYF
J gene: TRBJ1-6; V gene: TRBV6-6; clone size: NA; D gene: TRBD1; CDR3 DNA: TGTGCCAGCAGTTCCTCAACAGGGGGCCACTATAATTCACCCCTCCACTTT; CDR3 protein: CASSSSTGGHYNSPLHF
J gene: TRBJ2-5; V gene: TRBV7-9; clone size: few; D gene: NA; CDR3 DNA: TGTGCCAGCAGCTTACGACGTCTAAATGGCAACCCCGCGGAGACCCAGTACTTC; CDR3 protein: CASSLRRLNGNPAETQYF
J gene: TRBJ2-7; V gene: TRBV3-1; clone size: few; D gene: NA; CDR3 DNA: TGTGCCAGCAGCTTCACCGGGTTGAGGGCCTACGAGCAGTACTTC; CDR3 protein: CASSFTGLRAYEQYF
J gene: TRBJ2-3; V gene: TRBV5-1; clone size: NA; D gene: NA; CDR3 DNA: TGCACCAGCAGCGTGGCCGGGACAGATACGCAGTATTTT; CDR3 protein: CTSSVAGTDTQYF
J gene: TRBJ1-6; V gene: TRBV20-1; clone size: few; D gene: NA; CDR3 DNA: TGCAGTGCTAGTTCCGGGGGCAGGGATTCACCCCTCCACTTT; CDR3 protein: CSASSGGRDSPLHF
J gene: TRBJ2-7; V gene: TRBV7-9; clone size: NA; D gene: NA; CDR3 DNA: TGTGCCAGCAGCTTAGCACCGGCAATCTACGAGCAGTACTTC; CDR3 protein: CASSLAPAIYEQYF
J gene: TRBJ1-3; V gene: TRBV7-2; clone size: NA; D gene: NA; CDR3 DNA: TGTGCCAGCAGCTTCAACCCACCAGGGGTCACCATATATTTT; CDR3 protein: CASSFNPPGVTIYF
J gene: TRBJ2-3; V gene: TRBV10-3; clone size: few; D gene: TRBD1; CDR3 DNA: TGTGCCATCGGACAGGGAATTAAAGATACGCAGTATTTT; CDR3 protein: CAIGQGIKDTQYF
J gene: TRBJ2-5; V gene: TRBV4-2; clone size: NA; D gene: TRBD2; CDR3 DNA: TGTGCCAGCAGCCAAGATATGCCTAGCGGGAGTATCTATGAGCAGTACTTC; CDR3 protein: CASSQDMPSGSIYEQYF
J gene: TRBJ2-5; V gene: TRBV6-1; clone size: NA; D gene: NA; CDR3 DNA: TGTGCCAGCCCACCGGGACAAAATGACAATGAGCAGTACTTC; CDR3 protein: CASPPGQNDNEQYF
J gene: TRBJ1-2; V gene: TRBV3-1; clone size: once; D gene: NA; CDR3 DNA: TGTGTCAGCAGCCAAGGTCAGGCCAACTATGACTACACCTTC; CDR3 protein: CVSSQGQANYDYTF
J gene: TRBJ2-7; V gene: TRBV12-5; clone size: few; D gene: NA; CDR3 DNA: TGTGCTAGTGGTTTACGGCAGGGGACCTACGAGCAGTACTTC; CDR3 protein: CASGLRQGTYEQYF
J gene: TRBJ1-5; V gene: TRBV25-1; clone size: NA; D gene: NA; CDR3 DNA: TGTGCCAGCAGTTGGTCTCCTCAGCCCCAGCATTTT; CDR3 protein: CASSWSPQPQHF
J gene: TRBJ2-1; V gene: TRBV28; clone size: NA; D gene: NA; CDR3 DNA: TGTGCCAGCAGTCCCCGACTAGGAGACAATGAGCAGTTCTTC; CDR3 protein: CASSPRLGDNEQFF
J gene: TRBJ2-7; V gene: TRBV6-2/TRBV6-3; clone size: NA; D gene: TRBD2; CDR3 DNA: TGTGCCAGCAGCCGCGGGACTAGACCCGAGCAGTACTTC; CDR3 protein: CASSRGTRPEQYF
J gene: TRBJ1-1; V gene: TRBV7-2; clone size: few; D gene: TRBD1; CDR3 DNA: TGTGCCAGCAGCTCCCTACCGGGACAGGGGGTGGGCACTGAAGCTTTCTTT; CDR3 protein: CASSSLPGQGVGTEAFF
J gene: TRBJ2-7; V gene: TRBV6-2/TRBV6-3; clone size: few; D gene: NA; CDR3 DNA: TGTGCCAGCAGTTACGGGAGACAGACCTACGAGCAGTACTTC; CDR3 protein: CASSYGRQTYEQYF
J gene: TRBJ1-2; V gene: TRBV3-1; clone size: NA; D gene: NA; CDR3 DNA: TGTGCCAGCAGCCCCGGGCCCGCGGCTCGCTATGGCTACACCTTC; CDR3 protein: CASSPGPAARYGYTF
J gene: TRBJ2-7; V gene: TRBV12-3/TRBV12-4; clone size: NA; D gene: NA; CDR3 DNA: TGTGCCAGCACCCTGGCGGGGTCCTACGAGCAGTACTTC; CDR3 protein: CASTLAGSYEQYF
J gene: TRBJ2-7; V gene: TRBV7-2; clone size: NA; D gene: TRBD2; CDR3 DNA: TGTGCCAGCAGCTTACGGATAATAGGCCTAGCGGTTGCCTACGAGCAGTACTTC; CDR3 protein: CASSLRIIGLAVAYEQYF